Described below is a single TCR beta chain sequence and its context. Antigen specificity is unknown. Relative to the germline gene, one junction end is altered; a read error may explain this. This specimen belongs to a study of tumor-infiltrating lymphocytes in primary liver carcinoma. Study-wide points: Tumor samples exhibited a significantly greater top-250-clone fraction than blood samples (p = 0.039).

TCR beta cDNA was made from 400 to 500 ng total RNA with a constant-region primer. Three-round nested multiplex PCR performed with slightly modified ARM-PCR produced the TCR beta libraries. TRBV1-TRBV30 forward primers paired with a C-beta reverse primer drove the first two PCR rounds, around 9 cycles each. Each CDR3 protein is one row after TCRdb ran MiXCR on the multiplex PCR reads. In the table there are about 74,000 distinct CDR3 sequences, almost 70% of which are singletons. Germline V gene sequence: CDR1 SGHAT, CDR2 FQNNGV. CDR3 size: 18 residues. Co-extraction of both nucleic acids (RNA and DNA) used roughly 20-33 mg of unsorted bulk tissue. The study sampled five separate regions from each tumor.

This chain links TRBV11-2 with TRBJ2-7, with 15 positions matching TRBD2. The sequencing sample was made of liver tumor tissue from sampling region 4. Subset specified: tumor region T4, right-lateral pole. This TCR derives from a middle-aged man with primary liver carcinoma and hepatitis B virus infection. CDR3 in DNA: TGTGCCTGTAGCTTATCCGTTGGACTAGCGGGAGGGGGGTACGAGCAATACTTC. Encoded protein: CACSLSVGLAGGGYEQYF.